The 6 T cell receptor beta chains given below trace back to one sample, sequenced in a study of chemoradiotherapy in HPV16-positive cancers. Measured with immunoSEQ multiplex PCR; TCRdb has only the in-frame clones, and not every one. The sample contains 7,700 or so clones, around 62% of which appear only once. The sample was collected from a patient who underwent chemoradiotherapy. These receptors came from a human donor with HPV-associated anogenital cancer.

CDR3 in DNA: TGCGCCAGCAGCCAACCGGGACTAGCGGGGGGCAAGGAGACCCAGTACTTC. Its protein product is CASSQPGLAGGKETQYF. V and J are TRBV4-1 and TRBJ2-5; TRBD2 matches 15 bases. Losses at the gene ends were 2 bases for V and 5 bases for J; bases not matched to a gene: 6. CDR1 MGHRA and CDR2 YSYEKL come from the germline V gene. The CDR3 is 17 amino acids.

The genes are TRBV27 and TRBJ2-2; D remains ambiguous. The CDR3 is 12 amino acids. CDR1 is MNHEY, CDR2 SMNVEV, per germline (reference sequence). Trimming left V 11 bases short and J 2 bases short, with 9 bases between. The CDR3 protein is CACGYNTGELFF. The CDR3 DNA reads TGTGCCTGCGGCTACAACACCGGGGAGCTGTTTTTT.

This chain links TRBV7-4 with TRBJ2-1; D possibly corresponds to TRBD1 (5 bases). This CDR3 has 17 residues. Trimming removed 3 bases from V and 0 bases from J, with 15 bases in between. From germline, CDR1 is SGHVT and CDR2 SQSDAQ. The CDR3: CASSFITGPSSYNEQFF. The CDR3 DNA follows: TGTGCCAGCAGCTTCATAACAGGCCCCAGCTCCTACAATGAGCAGTTCTTC.

CDR3 in amino acids: CASSHLSSETQYF. CDR3 in DNA: TGTGCCAGCAGCCATTTGAGTTCGGAGACCCAGTACTTC. The chain carries TRBV14 and TRBJ2-5; D not certain. The V end lost 3 bases, the J end lost 5 bases, and 10 bases lay between the germline ends. The germline V gene has CDR1 SGHDN and CDR2 FVKESK. The CDR3 runs 13 residues.

DNA of the CDR3: TGTGCCAGCAAGCGGGGAGGTAACTATGGCTACACCTTC. This sequence encodes CASKRGGNYGYTF. This sequence joins TRBV28 and TRBJ1-2; D uncertain. The CDR3 totals 13 residues. V was shortened by 7 bases and J by 1 base, with 10 bases between the two germline ends. Germline CDR1 reads MDHEN; CDR2 reads SYDVKM.

The gene calls are TRBV11-2 and TRBJ2-5; D is uncertain. In germline, CDR1 is SGHAT, CDR2 FQNNGV. The V gene lost 1 base and the J gene lost 5 bases, with 11 bases spanning the gap. The CDR3 is 14 amino acids. The CDR3 nucleotides read TGTGCCAGCAGCTTAGCGGGTTTCGGGGAGACCCAGTACTTC. Its protein is CASSLAGFGETQYF. The variable domain in full, with the rest retrieved from reference TRBV11-2 and TRBJ2-5, is EAGVAQSPRYKIIEKRQSVAFWCNPISGHATLYWYQQILGQGPKLLIQFQNNGVVDDSQLPKDRFSAERLKGVDSTLKIQPAKLEDSAVYLCASSLAGFGETQYFGPGTRLLVL.